These 19 T cell receptor beta chains were sequenced from one sample in a study of T-cell reconstitution after alpha-beta-depleted transplantation in children. The authors prepared the TCRbeta library with unique molecular identifiers. TCRdb ran MiXCR on the PCR reads and lists one entry per CDR3 protein. The profile covers roughly 5,000 distinct CDR3 sequences, with around 7.3% appearing a single time and roughly 2% taken by the ten largest. The source material was PBMCs, mostly from graft donor cells, sampled 60 days after TCRalphabeta/CD19-depleted stem cell transplant. The receptor set was obtained from a boy less than two years old who had a stem cell transplant for SCID, so the T cells may come from the graft donor.

This clonotype is categorized as medium-sized. The genes are TRBV18 and TRBJ1-2, with D tentatively TRBD1 (6 bases). The germline CDR1 and CDR2 sequences are KGHSH and LQKENI. V was cut by 3 bases and J by 0 bases, with 11 bases left in between. CDR3 length equals 15 residues. CDR3 sequence reads: CASSPIRGANYGYTF. CDR3 DNA: TGTGCCAGCTCACCGATCAGGGGTGCTAACTATGGCTACACCTTC.

Within the sample, this clonotype is medium-sized (0.01 to 0.1%). J is TRBJ1-1 and V is TRBV20-1; 7 nucleotides line up with TRBD1. The CDR3 has 13 amino acids. The trim removed 6 bases at V and 6 bases at J, leaving 10 bases unmatched. The germline V gene has CDR1 DFQATT and CDR2 SNEGSKA (reference sequence). The DNA of the CDR3 is TGCAGTGCCCCTACAGGGGCTGGGGCTGAAGCTTTCTTT. It translates to CSAPTGAGAEAFF.

By sample share, this clonotype is medium-sized. The genes are TRBV7-9 and TRBJ1-2; no firm D call. V shed 1 base and J shed 8 bases, with 11 bases lying between them. Per germline, CDR1 SEHNR and CDR2 FQNEAQ (reference sequence). The CDR3 loop spans 13 amino acids. Here the CDR3 reads CASSLGGKWGYTF. For the CDR3, the DNA is TGTGCCAGCAGCTTAGGAGGAAAGTGGGGCTACACCTTC.

By share, this clonotype ranks as medium-sized. This chain uses TRBV10-3 with TRBJ2-7, with D maybe TRBD2 (5 bases). CDR3 size: 12 residues. The V end was cut by 10 bases, the J end by 0 bases, with 10 bases between. Germline CDR1 and CDR2: ENHRY and SYGVKD. The CDR3 DNA follows: TGTGCCACACACGCGGGCTCCTACGAGCAGTACTTC. Protein sequence: CATHAGSYEQYF.

By proportion, this clonotype is medium-sized. The J gene is TRBJ2-5, the V gene TRBV3-2; the D segment call TRBD1 is taken from the table without a DNA check. TRBV3-2 is reported as a pseudogene. This CDR3 comprises 19 residues. CDR3 nucleotides: TGTGCCAGCAGCCGACGGGTTATAGCGACAGGAACATTCATTAGGGCCCAGTACTTC. As protein: CASSRRVIATGTFIRAQYF.

By share, this clonotype ranks as medium-sized. The chain uses TRBV4-1 and TRBJ1-1, with D uncertain. Germline values: CDR1 MGHRA, CDR2 YSYEKL. CDR3 length equals 16 residues. V gave up 2 bases and J gave up 7 bases, with 20 bases separating them. This CDR3 is CASSQRGASGGLEAFF. CDR3 nucleotides: TGCGCCAGCAGCCAACGTGGCGCTTCTGGAGGTCTTGAAGCTTTCTTT.

Judged by abundance, this clonotype is medium-sized. This chain links TRBV7-7 with TRBJ1-1; D is perhaps TRBD1 (6 bases). CDR3 length equals 13 residues. Trimming shortened V by 5 bases and J by 1 base, and 8 bases separated the two germline ends. The germline V gene has CDR1 SSHAT and CDR2 FNYEAQ (reference sequence). CDR3 DNA: TGTGCCAGCAGCAGACAGGAGAACACTGAAGCTTTCTTT. It is translated as CASSRQENTEAFF.

This clonotype is classed as medium-sized (0.01 to 0.1%). The chain carries TRBV20-1 and TRBJ2-7; D unresolved. V was shortened by 0 bases and J by 4 bases, with 10 bases between the two germline ends. The CDR3 is 13 amino acids. Germline V gives CDR1 DFQATT, CDR2 SNEGSKA (reference sequence). For the CDR3, the DNA is TGCAGTGCTAGAGATCACGTACAGTACGAGCAGTACTTC. This sequence encodes CSARDHVQYEQYF.

By share of the sample, this clonotype is medium-sized. The rearrangement links TRBV27 to TRBJ2-7; D not certain. The CDR3 covers 13 residues. The V end lost 1 base, the J end lost 1 base, and 5 bases lay between the germline ends. Germline assignment: CDR1 MNHEY and CDR2 SMNVEV (reference sequence). The CDR3 spells CASSLWPSYEQYF. CDR3 sequence (DNA): TGTGCCAGCAGTTTATGGCCTTCCTACGAGCAGTACTTC.

In its sample, this clonotype is medium-sized. The chain employs TRBV5-1 and TRBJ2-2; no reliable D call. CDR3 length: 12 amino acids. The germline CDR1 and CDR2 sequences are SGHRS and YFSETQ. The V gene lost 7 bases and the J gene lost 1 base, with 5 bases spanning the gap. This chain's CDR3 is CASCRNTGELFF. CDR3 DNA: TGCGCCAGCTGCCGGAACACCGGGGAGCTGTTTTTT.

The table lists this clonotype with a few counts. J is TRBJ2-6 and V is TRBV21-1; the D call TRBD1 from the table was never checked on the DNA. TRBV21-1 is deemed a pseudogene. The CDR3 sequence is 19 residues long. The CDR3 region has the DNA TGTGCCAGCAGCAACCGGGGGGACAGGGATCACTCTGGGGCCAACGTCCTGACTTTC. Protein sequence: CASSNRGDRDHSGANVLTF.

This clonotype was picked up many times. The CDR3 DNA is TGTGCCAGCTCACCATGGGACAAGAACACTGAAGCTTTCTTT. Protein sequence: CASSPWDKNTEAFF. The genes are TRBV18 and TRBJ1-1; tentative D call: TRBD1 (6 bases). CDR1 is KGHSH, CDR2 LQKENI, per germline. V gave up 2 bases and J gave up 1 base, with 8 bases separating them. The CDR3 is made up of 14 amino acids.

This clonotype is classed as medium-sized. The V and J genes are TRBV3-1 and TRBJ2-6; the D gene is possibly TRBD2 (6 bases). With 4 bases removed from V and 3 bases from J, the gap between germline ends came to 16 bases. This CDR3 region has 17 residues. The germline CDR1 and CDR2 sequences are LGHDT and YNNKEL (reference sequence). In DNA form, the CDR3 reads TGTGCCAGCAGCCCTTTAGGAGGGGAGTATGGGGCCAACGTCCTGACTTTC. Protein product: CASSPLGGEYGANVLTF.

Judged by abundance, this clonotype is medium-sized. The CDR3 DNA reads as TGCACCAGCAGCCACTTGACAGATGGAAACACCATATATTTT. Its protein is CTSSHLTDGNTIYF. The rearrangement uses TRBV1 and TRBJ1-3; whether TRBD1, the table's D call, matches the DNA was not checked. TRBV1 is shown as a pseudogene. The CDR3 is 14 amino acids.

This clonotype was seen at least ten times. The gene calls are TRBV10-3 and TRBJ2-1; 8 nucleotides line up with TRBD2. CDR1 ENHRY and CDR2 SYGVKD come from the germline V gene. With V trimmed by 6 bases and J by 4 bases, 8 bases remained unmatched. This CDR3 is 15 amino acids long. The DNA for the CDR3 is TGTGCCATCAGCGGCGGGCGGGGGGCTTACAATGAGCAGTTCTTC. Translation: CAISGGRGAYNEQFF.

By its share, this clonotype is medium-sized. The junction departs from the called germline gene at one end, perhaps through a read error. V is TRBV7-7 and J is TRBJ1-1; D is uncertain. Germline loops: CDR1 SSHAT, CDR2 FNYEAQ (reference sequence). The CDR3 has 13 residues. The CDR3 nucleotides are TGTGCTAGCAGCTCCGGACCGAACACTGAAGCTTTCTTT. The encoded protein is CASSSGPNTEAFF.

Relative to its sample, this clonotype is medium-sized. The rearrangement uses TRBV12-3 or TRBV12-4 and TRBJ2-7; D not resolved. This CDR3 region has 15 residues. The V and J ends lost 3 bases and 2 bases respectively, with 14 bases between them. The CDR3 DNA is TGTGCCAGCAGTTTCGCCGCCTACCCTACCTACGAGCAGTACTTC. This translates into CASSFAAYPTYEQYF.

By share of the sample, this clonotype is medium-sized (0.01 to 0.1%). The rearrangement joins TRBV5-1 to TRBJ1-6; no clear D. The V gene's germline CDR1 is SGHRS and CDR2 YFSETQ. CDR3 length: 13 residues. Trimming removed 2 bases from V and 8 bases from J, with 8 bases in between. The CDR3, as DNA: TGCGCCAGCAGCTTCGCTTGGGATTCACCCCTCCACTTT. This gives the protein CASSFAWDSPLHF.

DNA for the CDR3: TGTGCCAGTAGTCCTGGACAGAAGCTCTACTATGGCTACACCTTC. Translating it yields CASSPGQKLYYGYTF. The rearrangement joins TRBV19 to TRBJ1-2; D perhaps matches TRBD1 (6 bases). This CDR3 is 15 amino acids long. Trimming stripped 5 bases from V and 3 bases from J, with 16 bases between. Per the germline V gene, CDR1 is LNHDA and CDR2 is SQIVND (reference sequence).